One TCR beta chain is described in this entry. It lacks a known antigen. One base away there is no much larger clone; base qualities are not given. This sample was included in a study of blood T cell repertoires in COVID-19 (dated by TCRdb to the early 2020s). General notes on the study: The collaborator samples originated in the United States, Italy and Spain and spanned the acute and convalescent phases of COVID-19. A de-identified subject ID, COVID-19 status, age in years and sex were almost always included in the sample metadata. Where HLA class I and class II types were available, the types were taken from metadata supplied by the sample provider, not from assay-based typing. The samples were drawn from two sources: the first 160 participants of the ongoing ImmuneRACE study, and over 1,000 subjects contributed by 6 global collaborators. The repertoires were released in a freely available public database intended as a resource for research on the immune response to SARS-CoV-2. The dataset comprised deeply sampled blood TCRbeta repertoires from subjects exposed to, actively infected with, or recovered from COVID-19. The prospective study material was composed of cDNA or gDNA derived from T cells, B-cell-depleted T cells, or PBMCs.

Findings and caveats that apply to the study as a whole: The quantity of clinical and demographic metadata differed by source and by participant and was supplied without curation.

V gives up 3 bases and J gives up 2 bases, and the segment between their germline ends measures 14 bases. Reading the germline V gene gives CDR1 SQVTM and CDR2 ANQGSEA. The cysteine opens and the phenylalanine closes a CDR3 of 15 amino acids. The only DNA kept is the CDR3, 45 bases in frame from the first base. TCRbeta CDR3 regions were amplified from genomic DNA using the immunoSEQ Assay, a bias-controlled multiplex PCR. In the source study's methods: The number of nucleated cells in each sample was estimated by amplification of reference gene primers within the assay. To quantify the absolute abundance of each unique TCRbeta CDR3 rearrangement, sequence reads were collapsed and filtered. For each sample, productive Simpson clonality was calculated by taking the square root of Simpson's diversity index across productive rearrangements. What TCRdb holds here is the immuneACCESS table cut down to in-frame rearrangements. Part of the clones is not present; checked against another copy, under half of the missing clones reflect an unresolved V gene, and the others are unexplained. V, J and clone size are taken as reported in that table, and D and trimming were inferred from the DNA itself. The sample table holds 170,000 or so clones, of which 80% were seen once. The ten largest account for around 7% of the sample.

The collaborating institutions used their own protocols to collect whole blood in K2EDTA tubes. For TCRbeta analysis, collaborators shipped samples as frozen whole blood, isolated PBMCs, or DNA extracted from either of those sample types. The sample was peripheral blood. The chain is encoded by TRBV29-1 joined to TRBJ2-1, with TRBD2 as a weak D call on 6 bases. This TCR derives from a man between 65 and 85 years old with active or convalescent COVID-19. The CDR3 amino acid sequence is: CSVESGGNAYNEQFF. The sequenced DNA is TGCAGCGTTGAGTCCGGCGGGAATGCCTACAATGAGCAGTTCTTC.